These T cell receptor beta chains were read from a single sample in a study of cytomegalovirus exposure and HLA in healthy donors. The protocol was immunoSEQ multiplex PCR, while the TCRdb copy is restricted to in-frame clones and leaves out a portion. In the table there are roughly 99,000 clones, around four fifths of which are singletons. Sequenced sample: PBMCs. The source is a man between 25 and 39 years old in good health and CMV-seronegative. The CDR3 runs from the conserved cysteine through the conserved F or W. The D gene is left open where the match is weak.

j_gene,d_gene,v_gene,len,CDR3aa
TRBJ2-3,.,TRBV18,16,CASSPRQSLHTDTQYF
TRBJ2-4,.,TRBV23-1,20,CASSQSNLRQAVLAKNIQYF
TRBJ2-2,.,TRBV29-1,14,CSVAGHLNTGELFF
TRBJ2-7,TRBD1,TRBV9,15,CASSQGTGVFYEQYF
TRBJ2-1,TRBD2,TRBV27,20,CASSLWVGSGEPPLHNEQFF
TRBJ2-7,TRBD2,TRBV11-2,15,CASSLMAGGQDEQYF
TRBJ1-1,TRBD1,TRBV7-8,13,CASSWTGNTEAFF
TRBJ2-3,.,TRBV5-1,12,CASSTSTDTQYF
TRBJ2-3,.,TRBV7-5,16,CDSLGPQHYSTDTQYF
TRBJ2-7,TRBD2,TRBV10-3,16,CAISESGTRSSYEQYF
TRBJ1-1,TRBD1,TRBV6-1,16,CASSERVGTGRPEAFF
TRBJ1-2,.,TRBV6-1,12,CAMKTGDYGYTF
TRBJ1-2,TRBD1,TRBV6-1,19,CASSEAGPGQGYRSYGYTF
.,.,TRBV29-1,17,CSVEDIPRRQAPYEQYF
TRBJ2-1,TRBD2,TRBV13,16,CASSLSGGGSYNEQFF
TRBJ2-5,.,TRBV5-4,13,CASSPDSQETQYF
TRBJ2-5,TRBD2,TRBV5-4,16,CASSPGGARWEETQYF
TRBJ2-3,.,TRBV2,13,CASSQDLADTQYF
TRBJ1-5,.,TRBV27,16,CASRKTQGLGNQPQHF